This is a list of T cell receptor beta chains from one sample in a study of blood T cell repertoires in COVID-19. The table came from immunoSEQ multiplex PCR; TCRdb's copy has only in-frame clones and leaves some out. The sample shows about 310,000 clones, about nine tenths of them seen only once. The sequenced sample was peripheral blood. These receptors were collected from a young man with active or convalescent COVID-19. Both conserved end residues are part of each CDR3. The order of the fields is J gene, D gene, V gene, clone size, CDR3 protein, CDR3 DNA. D genes are given only for firm matches. Clone size is shown for a subset of rows, as once, few, many or a class of expanded clone.

j_call: TRBJ2-1; d_call: TRBD2; v_call: TRBV7-9; clone_size: -; cdr3_aa: CASSLADSGRAQQFF; cdr3_nt: TGTGCCAGCAGCTTAGCTGATAGCGGGAGGGCCCAGCAGTTCTTC
j_call: TRBJ1-6; d_call: -; v_call: TRBV6-5; clone_size: -; cdr3_aa: CASSYSAYNSPLHF; cdr3_nt: TGTGCCAGCAGTTACTCAGCATATAATTCACCCCTCCACTTT
j_call: TRBJ1-2; d_call: -; v_call: TRBV6-6; clone_size: -; cdr3_aa: CASGQGQKGDTF; cdr3_nt: TGTGCCAGCGGACAAGGGCAAAAGGGGGACACCTTC
j_call: TRBJ2-7; d_call: -; v_call: TRBV7-9; clone_size: -; cdr3_aa: CASSSAAGTWNEQYF; cdr3_nt: TGTGCCAGCAGCTCCGCGGCCGGGACATGGAACGAGCAGTACTTC
j_call: TRBJ1-2; d_call: -; v_call: TRBV11-2; clone_size: -; cdr3_aa: CASSLDHLGLRGYTF; cdr3_nt: TGTGCCAGCAGCTTAGACCACCTGGGGCTTCGTGGCTACACCTTC
j_call: TRBJ1-4; d_call: -; v_call: TRBV7-6; clone_size: -; cdr3_aa: CASSLARTENEKLFF; cdr3_nt: TGTGCCAGCAGCTTAGCGAGGACAGAAAATGAAAAACTGTTTTTT
j_call: TRBJ2-5; d_call: TRBD2; v_call: TRBV29-1; clone_size: -; cdr3_aa: CSVEMRGGRQETQYF; cdr3_nt: TGCAGCGTTGAGATGCGGGGGGGCCGCCAAGAGACCCAGTACTTC
j_call: TRBJ1-1; d_call: -; v_call: TRBV28; clone_size: -; cdr3_aa: CASSLGATEAFF; cdr3_nt: TGTGCCAGCAGCCTGGGGGCCACTGAAGCTTTCTTT
j_call: TRBJ2-1; d_call: -; v_call: TRBV27; clone_size: -; cdr3_aa: CASSPQRWDEQFF; cdr3_nt: TGTGCCAGCAGTCCCCAGCGGTGGGATGAGCAGTTCTTC
j_call: TRBJ2-7; d_call: -; v_call: TRBV14; clone_size: once; cdr3_aa: CASSQVAEEQYF; cdr3_nt: TGTGCCAGCAGCCAAGTAGCTGAAGAGCAGTACTTC
j_call: TRBJ2-1; d_call: TRBD1; v_call: TRBV15; clone_size: -; cdr3_aa: CATSRPGTGGYDEQFF; cdr3_nt: TGTGCCACCAGCCGACCCGGGACAGGGGGCTACGATGAGCAGTTCTTC
j_call: TRBJ1-2; d_call: TRBD1; v_call: TRBV19; clone_size: -; cdr3_aa: CASSNPPGQGAGGYTF; cdr3_nt: TGTGCCAGTAGTAACCCACCGGGACAGGGGGCAGGTGGCTACACCTTC
j_call: TRBJ2-5; d_call: -; v_call: TRBV18; clone_size: -; cdr3_aa: CASSPGQQETQYF; cdr3_nt: TGTGCCAGCTCACCTGGACAGCAAGAGACCCAGTACTTC
j_call: TRBJ1-6; d_call: -; v_call: TRBV6-5; clone_size: -; cdr3_aa: CASSDSQGRGSPLHF; cdr3_nt: TGTGCCAGCAGTGACTCACAGGGTAGAGGTTCACCCCTCCACTTT
j_call: TRBJ1-1; d_call: -; v_call: TRBV5-1; clone_size: -; cdr3_aa: CASSFSPSGNTEAFF; cdr3_nt: TGCGCCAGCAGCTTTTCCCCATCAGGGAACACTGAAGCTTTCTTT
j_call: TRBJ2-7; d_call: -; v_call: TRBV15; clone_size: -; cdr3_aa: CATSNRDPGQYYEQYF; cdr3_nt: TGTGCCACCAGCAACCGCGATCCAGGACAGTACTACGAGCAGTACTTC
j_call: TRBJ2-7; d_call: TRBD1; v_call: TRBV27; clone_size: -; cdr3_aa: CASSFRVGTTGTGHYEQYF; cdr3_nt: TGTGCCAGCAGCTTCCGTGTAGGGACGACCGGGACAGGACACTACGAGCAGTACTTC